Below are 13 T cell receptor beta chains sequenced from a single sample in a study of T cells in localized non-small cell lung cancer. The repertoire was sequenced with immunoSEQ multiplex PCR; TCRdb's copy has only in-frame clones and lacks some. The profile shows about 52,000 clones, about 88% of them singletons. Sequences were derived from PBMCs, sampled before any cancer treatment. The receptors here all came from a female donor with stage II lung adenocarcinoma.

The V gene is TRBV9, the J gene TRBJ1-4; 10 bases map to TRBD1. The CDR3 contains 16 residues. With V trimmed by 4 bases and J by 5 bases, 8 bases remained unmatched. CDR1 is SGDLS, CDR2 YYNGEE, per germline. CDR3 sequence: CASSPGQGSGNEKLFF. CDR3 in DNA: TGTGCCAGCAGCCCGGGACAGGGGAGTGGGAATGAAAAACTGTTTTTT.

This sequence joins TRBV6-1 and TRBJ2-7, with 8 bases aligning to TRBD1. The trim removed 4 bases at V and 4 bases at J, leaving 6 bases unmatched. CDR1 and CDR2 from the germline V gene are MNHNS and SASEGT. The CDR3 runs 14 residues. CDR3 amino acids: CASSGGDRRYEQYF. The CDR3 DNA reads as TGTGCCAGCAGTGGGGGGGACAGGCGATACGAGCAGTACTTC.

In this sample, this clone turned up once. The V call is TRBV4-1, the J call TRBJ1-4; 8 bases are a match to TRBD1. The germline V gene has CDR1 MGHRA and CDR2 YSYEKL. After removal of 0 bases from V and 0 bases from J, the junction contained 3 bases not matched to a gene. This CDR3 contains 17 residues. The CDR3 bases are TGCGCCAGCAGCCAAGACGGACAGGGTTCAACTAATGAAAAACTGTTTTTT. Encoded protein: CASSQDGQGSTNEKLFF.

The chain carries TRBV27 and TRBJ2-7; D remains unclear. The CDR3 spans 13 residues. The V gene lost 2 bases and the J gene lost 0 bases, with 5 bases spanning the gap. The germline V gene has CDR1 MNHEY and CDR2 SMNVEV (reference sequence). CDR3 in DNA: TGTGCCAGCAGTTTAGATTCCTCCTACGAGCAGTACTTC. Encoded protein: CASSLDSSYEQYF.

The CDR3, as DNA: TGTGCCAGCAGCGTAGCTGGGGCAGGGAGGAATGAGCAGTTCTTC. This encodes CASSVAGAGRNEQFF. V gene TRBV9 combines with J gene TRBJ2-1, with a tentative D call TRBD2 (6 bases). Germline assignment: CDR1 SGDLS and CDR2 YYNGEE. The V end lost 0 bases, the J end lost 7 bases, and 14 bases lay between the germline ends. The CDR3 spans 15 residues.

The V gene is TRBV6-5, the J gene TRBJ1-1; D possibly corresponds to TRBD1 (5 bases). The CDR3 has 15 residues. Germline loops: CDR1 MNHEY, CDR2 SVGAGI. Trimming stripped 7 bases from V and 5 bases from J, with 20 bases between. The CDR3 nucleotides read TGTGCCAGCAAGCAACCAGGGTTGGGTAGGACTGAAGCTTTCTTT. Its protein product is CASKQPGLGRTEAFF.

The chain is built from TRBV6-5 and TRBJ1-1; D might be TRBD1 (6 bases). Per the germline V gene, CDR1 is MNHEY and CDR2 is SVGAGI. The CDR3 is 14 amino acids. Trimming took off 6 bases at V and 0 bases at J, with 11 bases between the two ends. In DNA, the CDR3 is TGTGCCAGCAGGAACAGGGCGTTGAACACTGAAGCTTTCTTT. Its translation is CASRNRALNTEAFF.

The V and J genes are TRBV30 and TRBJ2-7; 10 nucleotides align to TRBD1. The CDR3 runs to 14 residues. Trimming at V came to 3 bases and at J to 4 bases, leaving 6 bases not matched to a gene. Germline assignment: CDR1 GTSNPN and CDR2 SVGIG (reference sequence). The CDR3 nucleotides are TGTGCCTGGAGCTTGGGGACAGGGGAGTACGAGCAGTACTTC. Amino acid sequence: CAWSLGTGEYEQYF.

The V call is TRBV7-6, the J call TRBJ1-6; 9 bases map to TRBD1. V lost 5 bases, J lost 9 bases, and 11 bases stayed unmatched. CDR3 length equals 16 residues. The V gene's germline CDR1 is SGHVS and CDR2 FNYEAQ. The CDR3 bases are TGTGCCAGCAGCCCCTCTCACACAGGGGGCAGTTCACCCCTCCACTTT. Residues: CASSPSHTGGSSPLHF.

The rearrangement joins TRBV6-4 to TRBJ2-2; a possible D gene is TRBD2 (5 bases). The CDR3 consists of 14 residues. The V end was cut by 3 bases, the J end by 5 bases, with 10 bases between. The germline V gene has CDR1 MRHNA and CDR2 SNTAGT. The CDR3 protein is CASSEGSDTGELFF. The CDR3, as DNA: TGTGCCAGCAGTGAGGGTAGCGATACCGGGGAGCTGTTTTTT.

The rearrangement uses TRBV19 and TRBJ2-1; D gene unclear. This CDR3 spans 14 amino acids. In germline, CDR1 is LNHDA, CDR2 SQIVND (reference sequence). Trimming removed 3 bases from V and 3 bases from J, with 9 bases in between. CDR3 sequence: CASSMIQSYNEQFF. For the CDR3, the DNA is TGTGCCAGTAGTATGATTCAGAGCTACAATGAGCAGTTCTTC. The whole variable domain, remainder taken from reference TRBV19 and TRBJ2-1, is DGGITQSPKYLFRKEGQNVTLSCEQNLNHDAMYWYRQDPGQGLRLIYYSQIVNDFQKGDIAEGYSVSREKKESFPLTVTSAQKNPTAFYLCASSMIQSYNEQFFGPGTRLTVL.

This chain links TRBV6-1 with TRBJ2-3; weak D call: TRBD2 (6 bases). V gave up 2 bases and J gave up 7 bases, with 13 bases separating them. The CDR3 runs to 14 residues. In germline, CDR1 is MNHNS, CDR2 SASEGT. The CDR3 DNA reads TGTGCCAGCAGTGAATCAGCGGGCGGCTATACGCAGTATTTT. It specifies CASSESAGGYTQYF.

The chain has TRBV29-1 and TRBJ1-2; 8 nucleotides align to TRBD1. The germline gives CDR1 SQVTM, CDR2 ANQGSEA. V shed 5 bases and J 5 bases; nucleotides not matched to a gene: 10. The CDR3 covers 14 residues. As DNA, the CDR3 is TGCAGCGTTCCCATCGAGCAGGGGGCGTATGGCTACACCTTC. Protein sequence: CSVPIEQGAYGYTF. Together with reference TRBV29-1 and TRBJ1-2, the CDR3 gives the full variable domain: SAVISQKPSRDICQRGTSLTIQCQVDSQVTMMFWYRQQPGQSLTLIATANQGSEATYESGFVIDKFPISRPNLTFSTLTVSNMSPEDSSIYLCSVPIEQGAYGYTFGSGTRLTVV.